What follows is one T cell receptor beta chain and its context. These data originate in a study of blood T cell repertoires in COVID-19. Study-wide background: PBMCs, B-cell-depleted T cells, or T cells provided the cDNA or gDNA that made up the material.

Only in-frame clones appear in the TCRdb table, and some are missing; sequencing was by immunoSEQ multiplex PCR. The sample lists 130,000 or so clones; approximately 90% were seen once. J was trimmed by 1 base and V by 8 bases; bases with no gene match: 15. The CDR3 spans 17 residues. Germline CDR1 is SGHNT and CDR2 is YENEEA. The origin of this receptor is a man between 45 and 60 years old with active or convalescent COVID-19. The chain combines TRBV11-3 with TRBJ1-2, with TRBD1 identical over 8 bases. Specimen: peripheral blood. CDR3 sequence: CASLPTPGGVFNYGYTF. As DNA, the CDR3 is TGTGCCAGCTTACCCACCCCAGGGGGCGTCTTTAACTATGGCTACACCTTC.